This T cell receptor beta chain was profiled in a study of OX40 agonist ivuxolimab in advanced cancers. Looking at the study overall: The patients received agonistic anti-OX40 (CD134) antibody ivuxolimab. Aged roughly 20 to 79 with a mean of roughly 63 years, they were about 83% male.

Data came from immunoSEQ multiplex PCR; TCRdb stores just in-frame clones and leaves some out. The top ten hold under 0.95% of the sample, which has approximately 110,000 clones, roughly 92% seen once. The length of the CDR3 is 14 residues. The V and J ends lost 6 bases and 1 base respectively, with 13 bases between them. Per the germline V gene, CDR1 is KGHSH and CDR2 is LQKENI. No patient had autoimmune disease or received systemic immunosuppression. This clone has just a few counts. The antigen is not known. General study points: At doses 0.1 to 3.0 mg/kg, CD4+ and CD8+ clones expanded.

Sequenced material: CD4+ or CD8+ T cells sorted from blood, taken in a trial of the OX40 agonist ivuxolimab. This clonotype was sampled from an adult with an advanced solid tumor such as melanoma, head and neck, liver or kidney cancer. V usage is TRBV18 and J usage is TRBJ2-7, with D perhaps TRBD2 (7 bases). CDR3 protein: CASSLGGQSYEQYF. DNA for the CDR3: TGTGCCAGCTCCCTCGGGGGGCAGTCCTACGAGCAGTACTTC.